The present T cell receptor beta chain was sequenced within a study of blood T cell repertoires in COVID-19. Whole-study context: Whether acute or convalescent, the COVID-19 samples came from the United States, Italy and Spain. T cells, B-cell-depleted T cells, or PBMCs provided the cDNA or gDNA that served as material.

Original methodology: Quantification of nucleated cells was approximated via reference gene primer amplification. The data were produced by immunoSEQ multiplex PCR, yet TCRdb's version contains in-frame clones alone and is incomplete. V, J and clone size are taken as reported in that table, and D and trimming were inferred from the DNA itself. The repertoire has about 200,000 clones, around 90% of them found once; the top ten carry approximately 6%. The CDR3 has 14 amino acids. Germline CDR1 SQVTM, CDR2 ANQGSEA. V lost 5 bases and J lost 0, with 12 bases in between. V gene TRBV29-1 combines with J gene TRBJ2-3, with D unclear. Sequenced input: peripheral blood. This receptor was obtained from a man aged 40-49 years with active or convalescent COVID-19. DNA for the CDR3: TGCAGCGTTCGGTTCCCGACTAGCACAGATACGCAGTATTTT. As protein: CSVRFPTSTDTQYF.